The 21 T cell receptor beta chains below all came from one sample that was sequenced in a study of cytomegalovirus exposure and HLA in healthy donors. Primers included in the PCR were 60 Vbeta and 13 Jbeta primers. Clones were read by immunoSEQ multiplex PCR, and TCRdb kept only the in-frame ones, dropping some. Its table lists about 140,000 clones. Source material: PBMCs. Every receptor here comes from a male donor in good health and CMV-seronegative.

CDR3 region: CASSPQGSGGYTF. CDR3 coding DNA: TGTGCCAGCAGCCCTCAGGGGAGTGGTGGCTACACCTTC. The chain links TRBV5-6 to TRBJ1-2; a possible D gene is TRBD1 (6 bases). Between the trimmed V and J ends, which lost 4 bases and 7 bases, there was a span of 14 bases. CDR1 and CDR2 (germline): SGHDT, YYEEEE. The CDR3 sequence is 13 residues long.

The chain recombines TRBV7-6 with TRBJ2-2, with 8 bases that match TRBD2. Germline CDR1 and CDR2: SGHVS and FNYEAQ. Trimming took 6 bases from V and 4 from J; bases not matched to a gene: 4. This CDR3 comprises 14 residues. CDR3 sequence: CASSSGGGTGELFF. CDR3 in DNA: TGTGCCAGCAGTTCCGGGGGGGGCACCGGGGAGCTGTTTTTT.

The CDR3 protein is CASSQDSRGGLYEQYF. The CDR3 nucleotides read TGCGCCAGCAGCCAAGATTCGAGGGGGGGCTTGTACGAGCAGTACTTC. The chain joins TRBV4-3 to TRBJ2-7; weak D call: TRBD2 (7 bases). The CDR3 length is 16 residues. V dropped 0 bases and J dropped 4 bases, with 16 bases sitting between them. Germline CDR1 reads LGHNA; CDR2 reads YSLEER.

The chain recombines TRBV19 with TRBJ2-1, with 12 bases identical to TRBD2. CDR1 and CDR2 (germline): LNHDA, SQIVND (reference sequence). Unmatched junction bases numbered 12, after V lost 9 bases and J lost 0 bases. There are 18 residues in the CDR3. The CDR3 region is CARPRSSGRADSYNEQFF. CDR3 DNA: TGTGCCAGGCCACGGTCTAGCGGGAGGGCCGACTCCTACAATGAGCAGTTCTTC.

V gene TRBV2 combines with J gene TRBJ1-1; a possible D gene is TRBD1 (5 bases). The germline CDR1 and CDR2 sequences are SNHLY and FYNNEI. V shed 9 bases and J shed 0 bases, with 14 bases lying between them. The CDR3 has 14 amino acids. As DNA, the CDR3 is TGTGCCAGTGTTTTGACAGCCATGAACACTGAAGCTTTCTTT. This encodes CASVLTAMNTEAFF.

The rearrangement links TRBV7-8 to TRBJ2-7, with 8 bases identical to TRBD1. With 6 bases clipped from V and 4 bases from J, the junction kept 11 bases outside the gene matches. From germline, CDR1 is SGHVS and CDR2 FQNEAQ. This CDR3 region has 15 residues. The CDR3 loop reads CASRGGQAVWYEQYF. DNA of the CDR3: TGTGCCAGCAGGGGGGGACAGGCGGTGTGGTACGAGCAGTACTTC.

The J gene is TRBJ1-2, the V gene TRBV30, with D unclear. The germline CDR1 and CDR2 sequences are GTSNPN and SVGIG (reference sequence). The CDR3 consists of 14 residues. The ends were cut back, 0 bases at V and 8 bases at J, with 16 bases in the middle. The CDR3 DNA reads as TGTGCCTGGAGTGTCGCCTTCGGCGGTTCGGGCTACACCTTC. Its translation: CAWSVAFGGSGYTF.

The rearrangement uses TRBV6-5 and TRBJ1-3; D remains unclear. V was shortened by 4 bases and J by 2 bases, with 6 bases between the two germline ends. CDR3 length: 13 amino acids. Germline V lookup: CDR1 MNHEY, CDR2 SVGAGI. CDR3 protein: CASSSLPGNTIYF. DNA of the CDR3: TGTGCCAGCAGTTCACTCCCTGGAAACACCATATATTTT.

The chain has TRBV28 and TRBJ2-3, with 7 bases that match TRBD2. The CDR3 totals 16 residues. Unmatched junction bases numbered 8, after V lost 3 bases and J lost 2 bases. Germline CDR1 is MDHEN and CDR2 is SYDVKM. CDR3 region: CASSLAQRGNTDTQYF. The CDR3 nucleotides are TGTGCCAGCAGTTTGGCCCAGCGGGGAAACACAGATACGCAGTATTTT.

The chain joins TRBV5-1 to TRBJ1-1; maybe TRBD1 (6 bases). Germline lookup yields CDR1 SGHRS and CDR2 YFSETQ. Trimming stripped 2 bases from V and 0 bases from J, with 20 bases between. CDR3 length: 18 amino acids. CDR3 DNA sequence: TGCGCCAGCAGCTTCAAGACCCTTACAGGGAACATGAACACTGAAGCTTTCTTT. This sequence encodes CASSFKTLTGNMNTEAFF.

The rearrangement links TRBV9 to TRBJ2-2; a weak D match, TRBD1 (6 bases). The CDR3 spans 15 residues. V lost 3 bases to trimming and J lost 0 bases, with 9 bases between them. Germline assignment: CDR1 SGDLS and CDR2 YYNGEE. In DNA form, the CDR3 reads TGTGCCAGCAGCGCCAACAGGGCGAACACCGGGGAGCTGTTTTTT. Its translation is CASSANRANTGELFF. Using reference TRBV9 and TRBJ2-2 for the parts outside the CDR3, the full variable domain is DSGVTQTPKHLITATGQRVTLRCSPRSGDLSVYWYQQSLDQGLQFLIQYYNGEERAKGNILERFSAQQFPDLHSELNLSSLELGDSALYFCASSANRANTGELFFGEGSRLTVL.

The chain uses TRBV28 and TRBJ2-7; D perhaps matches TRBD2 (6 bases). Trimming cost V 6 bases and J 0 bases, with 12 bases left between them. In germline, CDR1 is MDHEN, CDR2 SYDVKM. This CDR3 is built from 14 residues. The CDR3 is CASRGGGSSYEQYF. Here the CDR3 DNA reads TGTGCCAGCAGGGGAGGCGGCAGCTCCTACGAGCAGTACTTC.

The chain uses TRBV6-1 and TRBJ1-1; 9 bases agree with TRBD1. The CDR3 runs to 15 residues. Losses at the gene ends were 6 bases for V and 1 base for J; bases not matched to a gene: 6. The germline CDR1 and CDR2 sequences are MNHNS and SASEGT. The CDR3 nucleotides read TGTGCCAGCAGGACCGGACAGGGGTGGAACACTGAAGCTTTCTTT. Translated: CASRTGQGWNTEAFF.

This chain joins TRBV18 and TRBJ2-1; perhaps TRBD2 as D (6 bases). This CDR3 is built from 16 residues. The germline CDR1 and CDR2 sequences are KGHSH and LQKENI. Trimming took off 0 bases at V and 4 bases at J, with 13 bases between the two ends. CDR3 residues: CASSPPSGAGYNEQFF. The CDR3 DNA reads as TGTGCCAGCTCACCACCTTCTGGGGCGGGGTACAATGAGCAGTTCTTC. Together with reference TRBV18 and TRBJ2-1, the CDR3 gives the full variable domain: NAGVMQNPRHLVRRRGQEARLRCSPMKGHSHVYWYRQLPEEGLKFMVYLQKENIIDESGMPKERFSAEFPKEGPSILRIQQVVRGDSAAYFCASSPPSGAGYNEQFFGPGTRLTVL.

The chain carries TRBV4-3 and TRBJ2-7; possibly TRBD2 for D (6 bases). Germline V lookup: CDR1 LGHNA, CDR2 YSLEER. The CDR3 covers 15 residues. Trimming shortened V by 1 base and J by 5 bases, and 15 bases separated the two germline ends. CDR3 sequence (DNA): TGCGCCAGCAGCCAAGGACTTGGAGGGACCCACGAGCAGTACTTC. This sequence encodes CASSQGLGGTHEQYF.

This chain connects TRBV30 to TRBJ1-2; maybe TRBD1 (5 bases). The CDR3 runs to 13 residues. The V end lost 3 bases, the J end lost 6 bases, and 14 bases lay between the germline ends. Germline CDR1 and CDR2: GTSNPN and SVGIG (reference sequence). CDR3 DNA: TGTGCCTGGAGGGAGGGACTCTTCAATGGCTACACCTTC. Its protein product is CAWREGLFNGYTF.

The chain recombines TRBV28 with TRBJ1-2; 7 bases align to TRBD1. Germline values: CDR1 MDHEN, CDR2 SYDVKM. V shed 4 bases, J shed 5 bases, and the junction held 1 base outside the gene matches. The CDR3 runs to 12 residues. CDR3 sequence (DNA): TGTGCCAGCAGTTCGGGACAGTATGGCTACACCTTC. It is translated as CASSSGQYGYTF.

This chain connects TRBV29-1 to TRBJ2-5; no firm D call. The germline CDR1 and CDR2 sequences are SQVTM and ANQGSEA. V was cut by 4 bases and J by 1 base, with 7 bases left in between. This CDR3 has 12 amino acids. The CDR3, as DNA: TGCAGCGTTGTAAGGAGCCAAGAGACCCAGTACTTC. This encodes CSVVRSQETQYF.

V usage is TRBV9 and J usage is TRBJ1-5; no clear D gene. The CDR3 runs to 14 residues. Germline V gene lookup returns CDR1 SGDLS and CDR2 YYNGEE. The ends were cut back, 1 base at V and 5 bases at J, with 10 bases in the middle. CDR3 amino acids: CASSVSSGDQPQHF. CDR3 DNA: TGTGCCAGCAGCGTAAGTTCCGGTGATCAGCCCCAGCATTTT.

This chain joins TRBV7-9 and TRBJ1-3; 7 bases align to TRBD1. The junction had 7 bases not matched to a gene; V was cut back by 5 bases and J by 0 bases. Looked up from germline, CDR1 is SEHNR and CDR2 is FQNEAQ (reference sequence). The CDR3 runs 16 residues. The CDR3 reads CASSGPGQLSGNTIYF. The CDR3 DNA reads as TGTGCCAGCAGCGGTCCGGGACAGCTCTCTGGAAACACCATATATTTT.

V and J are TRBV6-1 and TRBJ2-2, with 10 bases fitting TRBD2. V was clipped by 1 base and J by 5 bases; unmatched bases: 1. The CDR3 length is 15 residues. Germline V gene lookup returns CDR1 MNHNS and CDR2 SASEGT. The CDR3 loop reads CASSEGSGRTGELFF. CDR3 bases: TGTGCCAGCAGTGAAGGTAGCGGGAGGACCGGGGAGCTGTTTTTT.